This T cell receptor beta chain stems from a study of shared clonotypes between healthy human individuals. Study information: CD4 naive and CD4 memory each took three plates per donor, while CD8 naive took two and CD8 memory one. Study observations and caveats: Some naive CD4 clonotypes, roughly 4.8%, turned up in common across a handful of donors.

Remarks on this clone: Its matching antigen is unknown.

CD4+ cells yielded CD45RA+ naive and CD45RA-negative memory subsets. The assay used deep level. Clones were sequenced by immunoSEQ multiplex PCR, and TCRdb holds only the in-frame ones, with some missing. This sample has 2 million to 2.5 million clones, with approximately 95% found just once. The V and J ends lost 0 bases and 4 bases respectively, with 17 bases between them. The V gene's germline CDR1 is SGHDN and CDR2 FVKESK. There are 17 residues in the CDR3. The sample taken for sequencing was naive CD4+ T cells from PBMCs. The subset denotes: CD45RA+ positively selected. The receptor was derived from a man younger than 35 in good health. Some clones in this sample may be carry-over from other donors' samples. The chain combines TRBV14 with TRBJ2-3, with D unresolved. The CDR3 loop reads CASSQDLLDFLADTQYF. For the CDR3, the DNA is TGTGCCAGCAGCCAAGATCTTCTTGATTTCCTGGCAGATACGCAGTATTTT. The whole variable domain, remainder taken from reference TRBV14 and TRBJ2-3, is EAGVTQFPSHSVIEKGQTVTLRCDPISGHDNLYWYRRVMGKEIKFLLHFVKESKQDESGMPNNRFLAERTGGTYSTLKVQPAELEDSGVYFCASSQDLLDFLADTQYFGPGTRLTVL.